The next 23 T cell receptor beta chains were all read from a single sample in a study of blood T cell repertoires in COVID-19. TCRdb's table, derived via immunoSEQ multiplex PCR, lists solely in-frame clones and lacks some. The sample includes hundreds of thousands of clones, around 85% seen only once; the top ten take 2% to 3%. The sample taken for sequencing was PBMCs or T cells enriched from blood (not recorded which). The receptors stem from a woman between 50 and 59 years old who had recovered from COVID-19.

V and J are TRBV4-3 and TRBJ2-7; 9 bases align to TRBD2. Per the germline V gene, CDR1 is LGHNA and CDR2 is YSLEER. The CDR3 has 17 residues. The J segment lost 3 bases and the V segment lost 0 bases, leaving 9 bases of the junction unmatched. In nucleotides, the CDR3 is TGCGCCAGCAGCCAAGAGACAAGTAGCGGGAGCTTCTACGAGCAGTACTTC. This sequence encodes CASSQETSSGSFYEQYF.

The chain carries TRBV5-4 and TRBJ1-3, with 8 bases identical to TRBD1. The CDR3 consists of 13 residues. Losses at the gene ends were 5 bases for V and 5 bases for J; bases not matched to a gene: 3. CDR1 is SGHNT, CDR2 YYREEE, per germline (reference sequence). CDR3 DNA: TGTGCCAGCAGGGACAGGGTTAGAAACACCATATATTTT. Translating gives CASRDRVRNTIYF. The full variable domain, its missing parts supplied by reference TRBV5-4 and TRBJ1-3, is ETGVTQSPTHLIKTRGQQVTLRCSSQSGHNTVSWYQQALGQGPQFIFQYYREEENGRGNFPPRFSGLQFPNYSSELNVNALELDDSALYLCASRDRVRNTIYFGEGSWLTVV.

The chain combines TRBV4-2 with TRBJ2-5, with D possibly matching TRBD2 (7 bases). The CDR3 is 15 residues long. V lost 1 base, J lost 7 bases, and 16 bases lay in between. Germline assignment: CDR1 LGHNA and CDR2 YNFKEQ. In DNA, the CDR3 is TGTGCCAGCAGCCAAGGACCGGCGGGGGACACGACCCAGTACTTC. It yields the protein CASSQGPAGDTTQYF.

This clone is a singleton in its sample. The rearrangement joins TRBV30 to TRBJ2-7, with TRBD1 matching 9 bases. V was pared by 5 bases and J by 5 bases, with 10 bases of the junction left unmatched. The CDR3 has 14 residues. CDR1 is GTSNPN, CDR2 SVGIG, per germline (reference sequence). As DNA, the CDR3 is TGTGCCTGGGGGAGGGGACAGGGATTCCACGAGCAGTACTTC. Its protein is CAWGRGQGFHEQYF. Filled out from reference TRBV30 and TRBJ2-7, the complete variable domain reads SQTIHQWPATLVQPVGSPLSLECTVEGTSNPNLYWYRQAAGRGLQLLFYSVGIGQISSEVPQNLSASRPQDRQFILSSKKLLLSDSGFYLCAWGRGQGFHEQYFGPGTRLTVT.

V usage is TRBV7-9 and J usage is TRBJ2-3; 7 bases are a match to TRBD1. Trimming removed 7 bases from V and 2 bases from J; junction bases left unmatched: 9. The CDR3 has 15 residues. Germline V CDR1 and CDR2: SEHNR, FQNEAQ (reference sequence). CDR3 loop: CASKDRRRLTDTQYF. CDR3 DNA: TGTGCCAGCAAGGACAGGCGAAGACTCACAGATACGCAGTATTTT.

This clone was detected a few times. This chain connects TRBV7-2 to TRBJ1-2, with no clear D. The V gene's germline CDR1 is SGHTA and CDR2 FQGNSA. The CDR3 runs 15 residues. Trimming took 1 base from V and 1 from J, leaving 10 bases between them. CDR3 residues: CASSLGTTINYGYTF. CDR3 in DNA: TGTGCCAGCAGCTTAGGCACAACAATTAACTATGGCTACACCTTC.

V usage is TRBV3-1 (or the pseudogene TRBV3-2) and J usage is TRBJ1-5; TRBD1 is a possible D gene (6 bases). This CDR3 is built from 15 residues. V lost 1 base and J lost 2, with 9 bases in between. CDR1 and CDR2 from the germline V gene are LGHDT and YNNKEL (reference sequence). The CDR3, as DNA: TGTGCCAGCAGCCAAGGGGGGCTCGGCAATCAGCCCCAGCATTTT. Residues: CASSQGGLGNQPQHF.

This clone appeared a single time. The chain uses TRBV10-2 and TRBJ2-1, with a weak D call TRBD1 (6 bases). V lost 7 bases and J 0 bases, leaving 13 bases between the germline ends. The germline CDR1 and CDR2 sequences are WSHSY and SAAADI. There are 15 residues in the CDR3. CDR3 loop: CASKDSPSSYNEQFF. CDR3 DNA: TGCGCCAGCAAGGACAGTCCGAGCTCCTACAATGAGCAGTTCTTC.

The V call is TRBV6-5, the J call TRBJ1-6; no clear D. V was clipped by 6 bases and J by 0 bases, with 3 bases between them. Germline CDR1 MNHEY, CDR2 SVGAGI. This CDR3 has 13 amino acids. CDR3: CASRSSYNSPLHF. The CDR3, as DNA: TGTGCCAGCAGGAGCTCCTATAATTCACCCCTCCACTTT.

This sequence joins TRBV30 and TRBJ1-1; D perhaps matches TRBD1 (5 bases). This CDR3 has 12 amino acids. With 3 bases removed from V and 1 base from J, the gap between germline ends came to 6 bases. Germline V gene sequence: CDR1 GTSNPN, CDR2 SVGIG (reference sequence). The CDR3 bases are TGTGCCTGGAGCCAGGGGAACACTGAAGCTTTCTTT. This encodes CAWSQGNTEAFF.

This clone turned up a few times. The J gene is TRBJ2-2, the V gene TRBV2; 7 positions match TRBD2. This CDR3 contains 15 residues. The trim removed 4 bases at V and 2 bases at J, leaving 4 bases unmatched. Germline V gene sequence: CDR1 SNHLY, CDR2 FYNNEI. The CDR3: CASSAPGLNTGELFF. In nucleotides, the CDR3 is TGTGCCAGCAGTGCTCCGGGACTAAACACCGGGGAGCTGTTTTTT.

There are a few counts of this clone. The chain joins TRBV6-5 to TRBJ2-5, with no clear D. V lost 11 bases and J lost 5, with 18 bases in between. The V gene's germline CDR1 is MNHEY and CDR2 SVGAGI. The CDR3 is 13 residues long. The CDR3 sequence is CARTVPSVETQYF. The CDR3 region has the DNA TGTGCCCGCACTGTTCCCTCAGTGGAGACCCAGTACTTC.

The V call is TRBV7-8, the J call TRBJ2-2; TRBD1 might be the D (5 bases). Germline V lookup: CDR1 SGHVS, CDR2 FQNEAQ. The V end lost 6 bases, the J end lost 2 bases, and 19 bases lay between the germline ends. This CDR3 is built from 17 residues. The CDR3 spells CASSSSGRLKNTGELFF. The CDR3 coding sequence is TGTGCCAGCAGTTCATCAGGGCGTCTCAAAAACACCGGGGAGCTGTTTTTT.

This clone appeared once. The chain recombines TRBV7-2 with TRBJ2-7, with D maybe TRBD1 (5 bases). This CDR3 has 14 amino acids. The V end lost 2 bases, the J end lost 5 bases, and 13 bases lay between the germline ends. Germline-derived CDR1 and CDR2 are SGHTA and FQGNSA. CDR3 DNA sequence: TGTGCCAGCAGCTTAACCAGGGAAGTCCACGAGCAGTACTTC. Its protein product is CASSLTREVHEQYF.

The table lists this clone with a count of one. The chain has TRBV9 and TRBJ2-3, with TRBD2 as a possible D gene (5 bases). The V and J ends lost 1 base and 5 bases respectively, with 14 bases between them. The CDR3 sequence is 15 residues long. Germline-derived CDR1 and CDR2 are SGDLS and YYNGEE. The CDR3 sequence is CASSVTAARVDTQYF. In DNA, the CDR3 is TGTGCCAGCAGCGTAACAGCGGCCCGAGTAGATACGCAGTATTTT.

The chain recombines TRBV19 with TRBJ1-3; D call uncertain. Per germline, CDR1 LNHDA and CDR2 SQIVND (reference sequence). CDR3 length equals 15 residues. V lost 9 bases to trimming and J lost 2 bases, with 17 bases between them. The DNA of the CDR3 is TGTGCCAGCAAACGTTCAGAAGATACTGGAAACACCATATATTTT. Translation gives CASKRSEDTGNTIYF.

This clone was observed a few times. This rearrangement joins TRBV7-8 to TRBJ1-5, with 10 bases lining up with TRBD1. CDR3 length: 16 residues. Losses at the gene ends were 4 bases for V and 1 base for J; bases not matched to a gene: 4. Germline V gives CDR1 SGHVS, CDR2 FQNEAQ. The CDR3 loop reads CASSSRQGASNQPQHF. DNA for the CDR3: TGTGCCAGCAGCTCGAGACAGGGGGCCAGCAATCAGCCCCAGCATTTT.

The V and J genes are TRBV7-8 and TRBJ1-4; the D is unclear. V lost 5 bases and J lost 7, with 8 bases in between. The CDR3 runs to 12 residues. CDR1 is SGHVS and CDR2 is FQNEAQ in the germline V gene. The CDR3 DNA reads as TGTGCCAGCAGCGATGGAGGTGAAAAACTGTTTTTT. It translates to CASSDGGEKLFF.

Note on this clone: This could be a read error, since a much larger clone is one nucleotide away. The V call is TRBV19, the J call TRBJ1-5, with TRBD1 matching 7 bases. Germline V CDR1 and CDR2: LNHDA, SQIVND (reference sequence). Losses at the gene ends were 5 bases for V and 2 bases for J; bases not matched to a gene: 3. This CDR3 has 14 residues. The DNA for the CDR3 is TGTGCCAGTAGTCCTACAGGGGGCAATCAGCCCCAGCATTTT. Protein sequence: CASSPTGGNQPQHF.

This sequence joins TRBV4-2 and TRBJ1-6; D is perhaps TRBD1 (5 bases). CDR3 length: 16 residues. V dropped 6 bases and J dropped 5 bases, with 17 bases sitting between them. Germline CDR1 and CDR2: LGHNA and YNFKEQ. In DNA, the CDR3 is TGTGCCAGCAGAAAAGCGACAGATGGACATAATTCACCCCTCCACTTT. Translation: CASRKATDGHNSPLHF.

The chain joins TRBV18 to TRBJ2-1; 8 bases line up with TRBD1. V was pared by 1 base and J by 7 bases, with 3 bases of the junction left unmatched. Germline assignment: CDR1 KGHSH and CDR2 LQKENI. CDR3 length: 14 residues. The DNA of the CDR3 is TGTGCCAGCTCACCACAACAGGGGGTAAATGAGCAGTTCTTC. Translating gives CASSPQQGVNEQFF.

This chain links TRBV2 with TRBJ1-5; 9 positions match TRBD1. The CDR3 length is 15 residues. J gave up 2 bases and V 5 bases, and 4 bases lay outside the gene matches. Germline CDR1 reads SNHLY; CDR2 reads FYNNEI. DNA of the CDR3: TGTGCCAGCAGTTCGGACAGGGGCGGCAATCAGCCCCAGCATTTT. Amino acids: CASSSDRGGNQPQHF.

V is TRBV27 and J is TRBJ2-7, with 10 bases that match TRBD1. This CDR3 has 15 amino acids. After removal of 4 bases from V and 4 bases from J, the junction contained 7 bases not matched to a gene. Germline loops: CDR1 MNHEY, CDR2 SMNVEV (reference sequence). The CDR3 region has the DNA TGTGCCAGCAGTTGGACAGGGGGTATCGGGTACGAGCAGTACTTC. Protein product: CASSWTGGIGYEQYF.